The T cell receptor beta chain under discussion was sequenced for a study of blood T cell repertoires in COVID-19. Turning to the study itself: The United States, Italy and Spain supplied acute and convalescent COVID-19 samples. T cells, B-cell-depleted T cells, or PBMCs provided the cDNA or gDNA that served as material.

This clone was picked up one time. This CDR3 has 15 amino acids. Germline V gives CDR1 SGHAT, CDR2 FQNNGV. The V end was cut by 4 bases, the J end by 0 bases, with 12 bases between. Original processing methods: Amplification of reference gene primers provided the estimated nucleated cell counts. Assay: immunoSEQ multiplex PCR; the TCRdb copy retains only in-frame clones and omits some. The V and J calls and the clone size are those of that table, but D and trimming were determined from the DNA. There are tens of thousands of clones in the sample; roughly four fifths occur only once, and approximately 5.3% lies in the top ten.

Sample: peripheral blood. This rearrangement joins TRBV11-2 to TRBJ1-1, with a weak D call TRBD1 (6 bases). This receptor was identified in a human donor in a cohort sampled during active COVID-19. The CDR3 region is CASSSNRVMNTEAFF. The CDR3 nucleotides read TGTGCCAGCAGCTCGAACAGGGTGATGAACACTGAAGCTTTCTTT. Complete variable domain (other parts from reference TRBV11-2 and TRBJ1-1): EAGVAQSPRYKIIEKRQSVAFWCNPISGHATLYWYQQILGQGPKLLIQFQNNGVVDDSQLPKDRFSAERLKGVDSTLKIQPAKLEDSAVYLCASSSNRVMNTEAFFGQGTRLTVV.